This is a list of T cell receptor beta chains from one sample in a study of post-analysis software for immune sequencing data. TCRdb reprocessed the PCR reads via MiXCR and lists one record per CDR3 protein. This sample has approximately 660,000 distinct CDR3 sequences; roughly three fifths occur once, and the top ten carry roughly 12%. The sequenced material came from blood. These receptors originate from a girl aged 2-15 years with multiple sclerosis. Both conserved end residues are part of each CDR3. D genes are given only for firm matches. Size is omitted from some rows. Given values are once, few, many or a class for expanded clones.

j_gene | d_gene | abundance | v_gene | CDR3nt | CDR3aa
TRBJ2-1 | - | - | TRBV29-1 | TGCAGCGTTTTCCTCTGGGAGCGATCCAATGAGCAGTTCTTC | CSVFLWERSNEQFF
TRBJ2-1 | TRBD2 | - | TRBV7-2 | TGTGCCAGCAGCTTACAGAGCGGGGGGGCAACCAGGGCCTACAATGAGCAGTTCTTC | CASSLQSGGATRAYNEQFF
TRBJ2-4 | - | - | TRBV7-2 | TGTGCCGGCAGCTTACAGAGCGGTTTAGCCAAAAACATTCAGTACTTC | CAGSLQSGLAKNIQYF
TRBJ1-2 | - | few | TRBV4-3 | TGCGCCAGCAGTTGGGGGGGTAACTATGGCTACACCTTC | CASSWGGNYGYTF
TRBJ2-1 | - | - | TRBV29-1 | TGCAGCGTAAGGGCCCGGCCAAATGAGCAGTTCTTC | CSVRARPNEQFF
TRBJ1-2 | - | - | TRBV20-1 | TGCAGTGCAACTAAAGGGTGGCAGGAAGTTAATGGCTACACCTTC | CSATKGWQEVNGYTF
TRBJ2-4 | - | - | TRBV4-1 | TGCGCCAGCAGCCAAGATAGCGGCAAGAAAAACATTCAGTACTTC | CASSQDSGKKNIQYF
TRBJ2-3 | TRBD1 | - | TRBV19 | TGTGCCAGTAGCCCGGGACAGACTCCCACAGATACGCAGTATTTT | CASSPGQTPTDTQYF
TRBJ1-2 | TRBD1 | - | TRBV20-1 | TGCAGTGCTAGAGATTCAGACAGGGGTTCGCGCTATGGCTACACCTTC | CSARDSDRGSRYGYTF
TRBJ2-7 | - | few | TRBV29-1 | TGCAGCGTTGCAGGCAGTACAGGGAAAAGCGACGAGCAGTACTTC | CSVAGSTGKSDEQYF
TRBJ2-3 | - | - | TRBV6-5 | TGTGCCAGCAAAGATAGAGATACGCAGTATTTT | CASKDRDTQYF
TRBJ2-7 | TRBD2 | - | TRBV12-3/TRBV12-4 | TGTGCCAGCAGTTTTATGGCGGGGGACGAGCAGTACTTC | CASSFMAGDEQYF
TRBJ2-3 | - | few | TRBV7-2 | TGTGCCAGTGTACACCGCTCTAGCACAGATACGCAGTATTTT | CASVHRSSTDTQYF
TRBJ2-3 | - | - | TRBV10-3 | TGTGCCATCAGTGATGACTTCACAGATACGCAGTATTTT | CAISDDFTDTQYF
TRBJ2-5 | - | - | TRBV10-3 | TGTGCCATCAGTGAGGGGGGTAGGGAGACCCAGTACTTC | CAISEGGRETQYF
TRBJ2-5 | - | few | TRBV29-1 | TGCAGCGTTGAACCAGATACAGAAGACCAAGAGACCCAGTACTTC | CSVEPDTEDQETQYF
TRBJ1-2 | TRBD1 | - | TRBV6-1 | TGTGCCAGCAGTGAAGCAGGGGGCGACTATGGCTACACCTTC | CASSEAGGDYGYTF
TRBJ2-3 | - | - | TRBV11-2 | TGTGCCAGCAGCCCGTCAACTAGGCCTAGCACAGATACGCAGTATTTT | CASSPSTRPSTDTQYF
TRBJ2-7 | - | once | TRBV3-1 | TGTGCCAGCAGCCAAGATTTGGCTTTCTCCTGCGAGCAGTACTTC | CASSQDLAFSCEQYF
TRBJ1-2 | - | - | TRBV5-1 | TGCGCCAGCAGCTCGCCAGGGACGGGCGGCTACACCTTC | CASSSPGTGGYTF
TRBJ2-7 | TRBD2 | - | TRBV5-1 | TGCGCCAGCAGCTTCAGCGGGGAAGACGAGCAGTACTTC | CASSFSGEDEQYF
TRBJ2-1 | - | - | TRBV4-1 | TGCGCCAGCAGCCAAGTCGCCGAAGATGAGCAGTTCTTC | CASSQVAEDEQFF
TRBJ2-3 | TRBD2 | - | TRBV28 | TGTGCCAGCAGTTTAGAGCGGGGTGGCACAGATACGCAGTATTTT | CASSLERGGTDTQYF
TRBJ2-7 | TRBD2 | - | TRBV6-6 | TGTGCCAGCAGTTACGTACTAGCGGAGGCCCTCTACGTGCAGTACTTC | CASSYVLAEALYVQYF